This passage covers 31 T cell receptor beta chains from one sample sequenced in a study of T cell responses to AZD1222 COVID-19 vaccine. Data came from immunoSEQ multiplex PCR; TCRdb stores just in-frame clones and leaves some out. The data contain fewer than 90,000 clones, about 89% of them singletons. The sample here was peripheral blood, taken 28 days after the second AZD1222 dose. These receptors were collected from an adult who received the AZD1222 COVID-19 vaccine.

The rearrangement joins TRBV11-2 to TRBJ2-7; D is unresolved. Germline V gene data show CDR1 as SGHAT and CDR2 as FQNNGV. V gave up 0 bases and J gave up 7 bases, with 10 bases separating them. CDR3 length: 13 amino acids. CDR3 protein: CASSLEVVTEQYF. CDR3 DNA: TGTGCCAGCAGCTTAGAGGTCGTAACAGAGCAGTACTTC.

The V gene is TRBV18, the J gene TRBJ1-3; 10 bases align to TRBD1. Germline loops: CDR1 KGHSH, CDR2 LQKENI. The J segment lost 0 bases and the V segment lost 1 base, leaving 9 bases of the junction unmatched. This CDR3 is 19 amino acids long. The CDR3 nucleotides are TGTGCCAGCTCACCACAGGGACAGGGGAAGAGCTTCTCTGGAAACACCATATATTTT. Its translation: CASSPQGQGKSFSGNTIYF. Variable domain in full (rest from reference TRBV18 and TRBJ1-3): NAGVMQNPRHLVRRRGQEARLRCSPMKGHSHVYWYRQLPEEGLKFMVYLQKENIIDESGMPKERFSAEFPKEGPSILRIQQVVRGDSAAYFCASSPQGQGKSFSGNTIYFGEGSWLTVV.

The chain joins TRBV9 to TRBJ2-1; 8 bases align to TRBD2. V gave up 6 bases and J gave up 8 bases; unmatched junction bases: 13. This CDR3 has 15 amino acids. Germline lookup yields CDR1 SGDLS and CDR2 YYNGEE. The CDR3 protein is CASTYGGRPSDEQFF. The CDR3 region has the DNA TGTGCCAGCACCTACGGCGGGAGGCCAAGCGATGAGCAGTTCTTC. Supplemented by reference TRBV9 and TRBJ2-1, the full variable domain reads DSGVTQTPKHLITATGQRVTLRCSPRSGDLSVYWYQQSLDQGLQFLIQYYNGEERAKGNILERFSAQQFPDLHSELNLSSLELGDSALYFCASTYGGRPSDEQFFGPGTRLTVL.

The genes are TRBV10-3 and TRBJ1-2, with 10 bases matching TRBD1. In germline, CDR1 is ENHRY, CDR2 SYGVKD. The CDR3 has 15 amino acids. The junction had 4 bases not matched to a gene; V was cut back by 6 bases and J by 0 bases. Written as DNA, the CDR3 is TGTGCCATCAGGAGGACAGGGGGAACTAACTATGGCTACACCTTC. Translated, it gives CAIRRTGGTNYGYTF.

The J gene is TRBJ1-5, the V gene TRBV7-9, with no clear D. Germline CDR1 reads SEHNR; CDR2 reads FQNEAQ (reference sequence). The CDR3 is 18 amino acids. Trimming cost V 5 bases and J 0 bases, with 20 bases left between them. The CDR3 here is CASSREYGPIYSNQPQHF. CDR3 nucleotide sequence: TGTGCCAGCAGCCGGGAATATGGCCCCATATATAGCAATCAGCCCCAGCATTTT. Together with reference TRBV7-9 and TRBJ1-5, the CDR3 gives the full variable domain: DTGVSQNPRHKITKRGQNVTFRCDPISEHNRLYWYRQTLGQGPEFLTYFQNEAQLEKSRLLSDRFSAERPKGSFSTLEIQRTEQGDSAMYLCASSREYGPIYSNQPQHFGDGTRLSIL.

The chain recombines TRBV18 with TRBJ1-1; TRBD1 might be the D (5 bases). In germline, CDR1 is KGHSH, CDR2 LQKENI. The germline V and J ends were trimmed by 3 bases and 1 base, with 15 bases remaining between them. This CDR3 region has 16 residues. The CDR3 coding sequence is TGTGCCAGCTCACCGGGACCCGGGGGACGGAACACTGAAGCTTTCTTT. Its protein product is CASSPGPGGRNTEAFF.

The V and J genes are TRBV19 and TRBJ1-4; D uncertain. Trimming stripped 6 bases from V and 0 bases from J, with 14 bases between. The CDR3 covers 16 residues. Germline CDR1 LNHDA, CDR2 SQIVND (reference sequence). The CDR3 loop is CASSQRSGATNEKLFF. The CDR3 DNA is TGTGCCAGTAGCCAAAGGAGCGGCGCAACTAATGAAAAACTGTTTTTT.

CDR3 region: CASSMRLAGELFF. The CDR3 DNA sequence: TGTGCCAGTAGTATGAGGTTAGCCGGGGAGCTGTTTTTT. J is TRBJ2-2 and V is TRBV19, with unresolved D. V was shortened by 3 bases and J by 6 bases, with 8 bases between the two germline ends. The CDR3 totals 13 residues. Per germline, CDR1 LNHDA and CDR2 SQIVND (reference sequence).

The genes are TRBV28 and TRBJ2-3, with D perhaps TRBD1 (7 bases). Trimming left V 7 bases short and J 6 bases short, with 23 bases between. Germline loops: CDR1 MDHEN, CDR2 SYDVKM. This CDR3 is built from 16 residues. The chain's CDR3 is CASTTLGRDSGDTQYF. The CDR3 DNA reads TGTGCCAGCACCACCCTGGGGCGGGACAGTGGGGATACGCAGTATTTT.

The rearrangement uses TRBV11-3 and TRBJ2-1, with 9 bases fitting TRBD1. Germline-derived CDR1 and CDR2 are SGHNT and YENEEA. With V trimmed by 3 bases and J by 8 bases, 5 bases remained unmatched. The CDR3 is 14 residues long. CDR3 sequence (DNA): TGTGCCAGCAGCTTGGGACAGGGCCTCGATGAGCAGTTCTTC. It translates to CASSLGQGLDEQFF.

The genes are TRBV11-2 and TRBJ2-2; tentatively, D is TRBD1 or TRBD2 (5 bases each). Germline CDR1 SGHAT, CDR2 FQNNGV. This CDR3 spans 13 amino acids. Trimming removed 1 base from V and 9 bases from J, with 9 bases in between. This CDR3 is CASSLAGARELFF. CDR3 nucleotide sequence: TGTGCCAGCAGCTTAGCCGGGGCGCGGGAGCTGTTTTTT.

J is TRBJ2-1 and V is TRBV20-1, with 8 bases identical to TRBD1. The CDR3 spans 11 residues. The germline V gene has CDR1 DFQATT and CDR2 SNEGSKA (reference sequence). V dropped 5 bases and J dropped 15; count of bases not matched to a gene: 9. The CDR3 spells CSASRQGSRFF. CDR3 bases: TGCAGTGCTTCGCGACAGGGGTCTCGGTTCTTC.

The J gene is TRBJ1-1, the V gene TRBV29-1; TRBD1 aligns across 7 bases. This CDR3 comprises 13 residues. CDR1 is SQVTM and CDR2 is ANQGSEA in the germline V gene. V trimming: 7 bases; J trimming: 4 bases; junction bases outside the gene matches: 9. CDR3 coding DNA: TGCAGCGATTACAGGGGATTTGTCACTGAAGCTTTCTTT. Its protein product is CSDYRGFVTEAFF.

The chain joins TRBV11-2 to TRBJ2-1; 14 positions match TRBD2. CDR1 is SGHAT, CDR2 FQNNGV, per germline. This CDR3 spans 19 amino acids. V lost 1 base and J lost 0; bases outside the gene matches: 5. CDR3 DNA: TGTGCCAGCAGCTTAGCTAGGACTAGCGGGGGGAGCTCCTACAATGAGCAGTTCTTC. Its protein product is CASSLARTSGGSSYNEQFF.

The gene calls are TRBV5-1 and TRBJ1-3; 8 nucleotides align to TRBD1. Looked up from germline, CDR1 is SGHRS and CDR2 is YFSETQ. The ends lost 4 bases at V and 2 bases at J; junction bases unmatched: 11. The CDR3 extends over 17 amino acids. Written as DNA, the CDR3 is TGCGCCAGCAGCAAAGGGGACAGGTCCATGGCTGGAAACACCATATATTTT. Amino acids: CASSKGDRSMAGNTIYF. Full variable domain (outside the CDR3, taken from reference TRBV5-1 and TRBJ1-3): KAGVTQTPRYLIKTRGQQVTLSCSPISGHRSVSWYQQTPGQGLQFLFEYFSETQRNKGNFPGRFSGRQFSNSRSEMNVSTLELGDSALYLCASSKGDRSMAGNTIYFGEGSWLTVV.

This chain joins TRBV6-5 and TRBJ2-2, with 9 bases identical to TRBD1. J was trimmed by 5 bases and V by 2 bases; bases with no gene match: 6. The CDR3 is made up of 16 amino acids. From germline, CDR1 is MNHEY and CDR2 SVGAGI. CDR3 region: CASSYKTGGGTGELFF. The CDR3 DNA sequence: TGTGCCAGCAGTTACAAGACAGGGGGGGGAACCGGGGAGCTGTTTTTT.

This chain links TRBV6-6 with TRBJ1-1, with TRBD1 matching 8 bases. CDR1 and CDR2 (germline): MNHNY, SVGAGI (reference sequence). J gave up 1 base and V 5 bases, and 3 bases lay outside the gene matches. This CDR3 has 14 residues. This chain's CDR3 is CASSVTGANTEAFF. CDR3 nucleotide sequence: TGTGCCAGCAGTGTGACAGGGGCGAACACTGAAGCTTTCTTT.

Ten or more counts support this clone. The rearrangement links TRBV21-1 to TRBJ2-6. TRBV21-1 is assigned pseudogene status. The CDR3 length is 19 residues. The CDR3 protein is CASSKAPGTEAAGANVLTF. The CDR3 region has the DNA TGTGCCAGCAGCAAAGCGCCAGGGACGGAGGCAGCAGGGGCCAACGTCCTGACTTTC.

This chain links TRBV19 with TRBJ1-1, with 7 positions matching TRBD1. Germline V gives CDR1 LNHDA, CDR2 SQIVND (reference sequence). The CDR3 is made up of 13 amino acids. V shed 5 bases and J 1 base; nucleotides not matched to a gene: 1. In DNA, the CDR3 is TGTGCCAGTAGTCGGGACAGGAACACTGAAGCTTTCTTT. Encoded protein: CASSRDRNTEAFF. The whole variable domain, filled in from reference TRBV19 and TRBJ1-1, reads DGGITQSPKYLFRKEGQNVTLSCEQNLNHDAMYWYRQDPGQGLRLIYYSQIVNDFQKGDIAEGYSVSREKKESFPLTVTSAQKNPTAFYLCASSRDRNTEAFFGQGTRLTVV.

This chain links TRBV10-3 with TRBJ1-5; 9 bases line up with TRBD1. Germline CDR1 ENHRY, CDR2 SYGVKD. The CDR3 is made up of 14 amino acids. Losses at the gene ends were 5 bases for V and 7 bases for J; bases not matched to a gene: 6. The CDR3 bases are TGTGCCATCAGTAAGGACAGGGGAGAACAGCCCCAGCATTTT. Amino acids: CAISKDRGEQPQHF.

CDR3: CASSSGTGPLNEQFF. The DNA of the CDR3 is TGCGCCAGCAGCTCCGGGACAGGGCCACTTAATGAGCAGTTCTTC. J is TRBJ2-1 and V is TRBV5-1, with TRBD1 matching 9 bases. With V trimmed by 3 bases and J by 7 bases, 8 bases remained unmatched. CDR1 is SGHRS and CDR2 is YFSETQ in the germline V gene. The CDR3 is made up of 15 amino acids.

The V call is TRBV3-1 (or the pseudogene TRBV3-2), the J call TRBJ2-7; no firm D call. The CDR3 runs to 14 residues. CDR1 LGHDT and CDR2 YNNKEL come from the germline V gene (reference sequence). V was trimmed by 3 bases and J by 6 bases, leaving 15 bases between them. The CDR3 DNA sequence: TGTGCCAGCAGCCATGATGGGATTTCGGGCGAGCAGTACTTC. This codes for CASSHDGISGEQYF.

The CDR3 spells CASSNRQRANYGYTF. The CDR3 bases are TGTGCCAGTAGCAATCGACAGAGAGCTAACTATGGCTACACCTTC. The rearrangement joins TRBV19 to TRBJ1-2; TRBD1 might be the D (5 bases). In germline, CDR1 is LNHDA, CDR2 SQIVND (reference sequence). The CDR3 runs 15 residues. V gave up 6 bases and J gave up 0 bases, with 14 bases separating them.

CDR3 sequence reads: CASNSGTSGTREQYF. In DNA form, the CDR3 reads TGTGCCAGCAACTCCGGGACTAGCGGTACAAGGGAGCAGTACTTC. The chain has TRBV5-4 and TRBJ2-7; 11 nucleotides align to TRBD2. CDR1 is SGHNT and CDR2 is YYREEE in the germline V gene (reference sequence). This CDR3 comprises 15 residues. V lost 6 bases to trimming and J lost 7 bases; unmatched junction nucleotides: 12. Using reference TRBV5-4 and TRBJ2-7 for the parts outside the CDR3, the full variable domain is ETGVTQSPTHLIKTRGQQVTLRCSSQSGHNTVSWYQQALGQGPQFIFQYYREEENGRGNFPPRFSGLQFPNYSSELNVNALELDDSALYLCASNSGTSGTREQYFGPGTRLTVT.

The genes are TRBV5-1 and TRBJ2-5, with a possible D match to TRBD2 (7 bases). Trimming took off 6 bases at V and 3 bases at J, with 15 bases between the two ends. Germline assignment: CDR1 SGHRS and CDR2 YFSETQ. CDR3 length equals 14 residues. CDR3 bases: TGCGCCAGCACCCAGGGGACTATAGAAGAGACCCAGTACTTC. Protein sequence: CASTQGTIEETQYF.

The rearrangement links TRBV18 to TRBJ2-6, with D possibly matching TRBD1 (5 bases). CDR1 KGHSH and CDR2 LQKENI come from the germline V gene. V was pared by 2 bases and J by 0 bases, with 14 bases between. The CDR3 covers 18 residues. CDR3 coding DNA: TGTGCCAGCTCACCAGTCACCTTAACAGGCTCTGGGGCCAACGTCCTGACTTTC. Its protein is CASSPVTLTGSGANVLTF.

The chain uses TRBV4-1 and TRBJ1-2; the match to TRBD1 covers 7 bases. The CDR3 runs 15 residues. Germline lookup yields CDR1 MGHRA and CDR2 YSYEKL. V shed 4 bases and J 2 bases; nucleotides not matched to a gene: 7. The CDR3 region is CASSRSGTVNYGYTF. CDR3 nucleotide sequence: TGCGCCAGCAGCCGATCCGGGACAGTGAACTATGGCTACACCTTC.

The CDR3: CASSLRGPGYGYTF. As DNA, the CDR3 is TGTGCCAGCAGCCTCAGGGGGCCTGGCTATGGCTACACCTTC. The chain combines TRBV5-4 with TRBJ1-2; 8 bases map to TRBD1. After removal of 4 bases from V and 4 bases from J, the junction contained 6 bases not matched to a gene. Germline CDR1 SGHNT, CDR2 YYREEE (reference sequence). The CDR3 loop spans 14 amino acids.

J is TRBJ1-5 and V is TRBV15; 12 positions match TRBD1. The junction had 8 bases not matched to a gene; V was cut back by 5 bases and J by 6 bases. CDR1 is LNHNV and CDR2 is YYDKDF in the germline V gene (reference sequence). The CDR3 has 16 amino acids. CDR3 coding DNA: TGTGCCACCAGCCATCTAGGGACAGGGGGCAGTCAGCCCCAGCATTTT. Its translation is CATSHLGTGGSQPQHF.

This clone was observed once. V and J are TRBV7-9 and TRBJ1-1, with unresolved D. Looked up from germline, CDR1 is SEHNR and CDR2 is FQNEAQ (reference sequence). The CDR3 is made up of 13 amino acids. V lost 0 bases to trimming and J lost 6 bases, with 8 bases between them. The CDR3 region is CASSLARGSEAFF. The CDR3, as DNA: TGTGCCAGCAGCTTAGCGCGAGGGTCTGAAGCTTTCTTT.

The chain joins TRBV29-1 to TRBJ2-1, with D perhaps given as TRBD1 or TRBD2 (6 bases each). The CDR3 has 15 residues. V was clipped by 7 bases and J by 1 base, with 17 bases between them. Germline CDR1 reads SQVTM; CDR2 reads ANQGSEA. CDR3 sequence: CSGKGGAGSYNEQFF. The CDR3, as DNA: TGCAGCGGAAAGGGGGGCGCAGGGTCCTACAATGAGCAGTTCTTC.